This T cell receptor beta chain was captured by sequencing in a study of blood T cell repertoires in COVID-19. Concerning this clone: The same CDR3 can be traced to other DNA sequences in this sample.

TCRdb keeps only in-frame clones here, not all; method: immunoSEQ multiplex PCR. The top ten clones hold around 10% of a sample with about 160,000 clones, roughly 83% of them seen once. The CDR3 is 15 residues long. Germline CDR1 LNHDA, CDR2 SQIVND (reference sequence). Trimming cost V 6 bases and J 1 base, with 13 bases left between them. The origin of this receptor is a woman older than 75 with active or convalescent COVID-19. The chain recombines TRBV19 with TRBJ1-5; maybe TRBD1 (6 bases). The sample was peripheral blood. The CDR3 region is CASSNREGSNQPQHF. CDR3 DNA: TGTGCCAGTAGCAACAGGGAGGGGAGCAATCAGCCCCAGCATTTT.